This TCR beta chain appears in the sequencing data of a study of vaccination effects on CD4 cells after COVID-19. Study observations and caveats: For convalescents, most of the spike-reactive clones seen post-vaccine were new vaccine-induced clones. Few convalescent patients and no early post-infection timepoints were included in the study.

Comment on this clone: As yet, its antigen is unknown.

Germline V CDR1 and CDR2: MNHEY, SVGEGT. After removal of 3 bases from V and 1 base from J, the junction contained 9 bases not matched to a gene. This CDR3 is built from 17 residues. Antigen-specific CD4+ T cells were expanded with viral peptide pools in the ViraFEST assay before sequencing. Isolation of CD4+ T cells took place after more than 9 days of culture. The infection with SARS-CoV-2 (confirmed by PCR) occurred in this person between March and December 2020. Each person got two doses of an mRNA SARS-CoV-2 vaccine, BNT162b2 or mRNA-1273. Measured with immunoSEQ multiplex PCR; TCRdb has only the in-frame clones, and not every one. This sample has around 15,000 clones, with around 76% found just once.

The receptor was derived from a human donor who had a prior SARS-CoV-2 infection. The starting material was CD4+ T cells from PBMCs cultured with SARS-CoV-2 spike peptides, obtained after COVID-19 vaccination. The chain uses TRBV6-2 or TRBV6-3 and TRBJ2-3, with 8 bases identical to TRBD1. CDR3 in DNA: TGTGCCAGCAGTTATAAATCAGGGGGCGACGGCACAGATACGCAGTATTTT. Protein: CASSYKSGGDGTDTQYF.